This T cell receptor beta chain was obtained from a study of blood T cell repertoires in COVID-19. Study-level background: The origin of the acute and convalescent COVID-19 samples was the United States, Italy and Spain. PBMCs, B-cell-depleted T cells, or T cells were the source of the cDNA or gDNA that made up the material.

This CDR3 comprises 13 residues. Trimming stripped 5 bases from V and 3 bases from J, with 11 bases between. The V gene's germline CDR1 is MNHEY and CDR2 SMNVEV (reference sequence). The authors' processing: It was from reference gene primer amplification that nucleated cell counts were estimated. The protocol was immunoSEQ multiplex PCR, while the TCRdb copy is restricted to in-frame clones and leaves out a portion. The DNA gave D and trimming, while V, J and clone size come from that table. This sample has around 200,000 clones, with more than 70% found just once. Sample: peripheral blood. The chain carries TRBV27 and TRBJ2-7; weak D call: TRBD1 (5 bases). The sequence derives from a woman aged 45-65 years with acute or convalescent COVID-19. For the CDR3, the DNA is TGTGCCAGCAGTAAGACAGATTTCTACGAGCAGTACTTC. Translating it yields CASSKTDFYEQYF.